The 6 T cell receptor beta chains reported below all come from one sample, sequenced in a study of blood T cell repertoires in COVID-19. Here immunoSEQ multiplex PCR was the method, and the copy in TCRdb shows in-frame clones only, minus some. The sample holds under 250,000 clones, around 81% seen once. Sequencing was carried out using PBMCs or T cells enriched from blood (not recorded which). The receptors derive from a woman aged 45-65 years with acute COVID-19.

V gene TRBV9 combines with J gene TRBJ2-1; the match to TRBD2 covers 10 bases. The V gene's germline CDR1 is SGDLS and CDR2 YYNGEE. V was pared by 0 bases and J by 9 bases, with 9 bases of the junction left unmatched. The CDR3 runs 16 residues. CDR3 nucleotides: TGTGCCAGCAGCGTAGGGACTAGCGGCGGGGTTTCTGAGCAGTTCTTC. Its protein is CASSVGTSGGVSEQFF.

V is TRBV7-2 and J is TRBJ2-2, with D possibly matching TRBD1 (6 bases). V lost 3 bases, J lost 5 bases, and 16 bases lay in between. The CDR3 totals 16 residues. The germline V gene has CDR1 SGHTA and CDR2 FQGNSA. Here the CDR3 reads CASSFFGQGTTGELFF. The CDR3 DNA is TGTGCCAGCAGCTTTTTTGGCCAGGGGACGACCGGGGAGCTGTTTTTT.

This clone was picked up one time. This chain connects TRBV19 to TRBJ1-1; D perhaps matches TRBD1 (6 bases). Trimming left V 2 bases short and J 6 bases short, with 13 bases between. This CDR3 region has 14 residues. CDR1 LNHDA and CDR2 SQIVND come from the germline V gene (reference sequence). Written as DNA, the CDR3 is TGTGCCAGTAGTATAAAGACAGGAGAGGCTGAAGCTTTCTTT. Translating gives CASSIKTGEAEAFF.

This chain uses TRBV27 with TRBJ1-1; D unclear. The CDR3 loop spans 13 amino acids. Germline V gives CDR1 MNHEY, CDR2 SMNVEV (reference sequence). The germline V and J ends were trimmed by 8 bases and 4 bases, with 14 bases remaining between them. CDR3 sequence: CASASRVITEAFF. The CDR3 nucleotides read TGTGCCAGCGCAAGCCGGGTGATCACTGAAGCTTTCTTT.

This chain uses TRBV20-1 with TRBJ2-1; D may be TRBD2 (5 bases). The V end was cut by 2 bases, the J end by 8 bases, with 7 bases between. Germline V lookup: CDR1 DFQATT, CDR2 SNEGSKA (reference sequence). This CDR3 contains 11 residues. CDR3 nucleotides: TGCAGTGCTAGATACGGGGATGAGCAGTTCTTC. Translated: CSARYGDEQFF.

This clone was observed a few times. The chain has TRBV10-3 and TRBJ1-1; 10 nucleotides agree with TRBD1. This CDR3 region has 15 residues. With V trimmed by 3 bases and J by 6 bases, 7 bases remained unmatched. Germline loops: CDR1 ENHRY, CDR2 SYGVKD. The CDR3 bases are TGTGCCATCAGTGACGGACAGGGGGGTTTCGCTGAAGCTTTCTTT. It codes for CAISDGQGGFAEAFF.